A single sample is the source of the 23 T cell receptor beta chains below, sequenced in a study of OX40 agonist ivuxolimab in advanced cancers. TCRdb's copy holds only in-frame clones and misses some; the assay was immunoSEQ multiplex PCR. Among fewer than 90,000 clones listed, around nine tenths were seen once. The starting material was CD4+ or CD8+ T cells sorted from blood, obtained in a trial of the OX40 agonist ivuxolimab. These receptors were collected from an adult with an advanced solid tumor such as melanoma, head and neck, liver or kidney cancer.

This chain connects TRBV7-9 to TRBJ2-2; D remains unclear. CDR3 length: 15 amino acids. The ends were cut back, 5 bases at V and 0 bases at J, with 10 bases in the middle. Per germline, CDR1 SEHNR and CDR2 FQNEAQ (reference sequence). CDR3 DNA sequence: TGTGCCAGCAGCCCCCAGGTCGCGAACACCGGGGAGCTGTTTTTT. Translating gives CASSPQVANTGELFF. Full variable domain (rest looked up from reference TRBV7-9 and TRBJ2-2): DTGVSQNPRHKITKRGQNVTFRCDPISEHNRLYWYRQTLGQGPEFLTYFQNEAQLEKSRLLSDRFSAERPKGSFSTLEIQRTEQGDSAMYLCASSPQVANTGELFFGEGSRLTVL.

The chain is built from TRBV7-9 and TRBJ1-2; a possible D gene is TRBD1 (5 bases). Germline V gives CDR1 SEHNR, CDR2 FQNEAQ (reference sequence). CDR3 length: 16 residues. Trimming left V 2 bases short and J 6 bases short, with 19 bases between. In DNA, the CDR3 is TGTGCCAGCAGCTTATTGGGTGTTGGGGGGAGGCATGGCTACACCTTC. It codes for CASSLLGVGGRHGYTF. Based on the CDR3 plus reference TRBV7-9 and TRBJ1-2, the full variable domain is DTGVSQNPRHKITKRGQNVTFRCDPISEHNRLYWYRQTLGQGPEFLTYFQNEAQLEKSRLLSDRFSAERPKGSFSTLEIQRTEQGDSAMYLCASSLLGVGGRHGYTFGSGTRLTVV.

The rearrangement uses TRBV4-3 and TRBJ2-1; 8 positions match TRBD1. Germline CDR1 LGHNA, CDR2 YSLEER. Trimming removed 1 base from V and 4 bases from J; junction bases left unmatched: 6. This CDR3 comprises 16 residues. CDR3 sequence reads: CASSQGTGNTYNEQFF. CDR3 nucleotide sequence: TGCGCCAGCAGCCAAGGGACAGGGAATACATACAATGAGCAGTTCTTC.

J is TRBJ1-5 and V is TRBV25-1; D ambiguous. The V end was cut by 3 bases, the J end by 3 bases, with 12 bases between. CDR3 length: 15 residues. CDR1 MGHDK and CDR2 SYGVNS come from the germline V gene. Here the CDR3 DNA reads TGTGCCAGCAGTGACCCTACCGATCCCAATCAGCCCCAGCATTTT. Encoded protein: CASSDPTDPNQPQHF. Based on the CDR3 plus reference TRBV25-1 and TRBJ1-5, the full variable domain is EADIYQTPRYLVIGTGKKITLECSQTMGHDKMYWYQQDPGMELHLIHYSYGVNSTEKGDLSSESTVSRIRTEHFPLTLESARPSHTSQYLCASSDPTDPNQPQHFGDGTRLSIL.

About this clone: Other DNA sequences in this specimen translate into the identical CDR3. This chain uses TRBV5-1 with TRBJ1-4; the match to TRBD1 covers 11 bases. The CDR3 sequence is 14 residues long. Losses at the gene ends were 4 bases for V and 7 bases for J; bases not matched to a gene: 3. Germline CDR1 is SGHRS and CDR2 is YFSETQ. The CDR3 region has the DNA TGCGCCAGCAGCGCCGGGACAGGGGGTGAAAAACTGTTTTTT. This sequence encodes CASSAGTGGEKLFF.

CDR3 sequence (DNA): TGTGCCAGCAGCTTACGGACAGGGAAGGATGAGCAGTTCTTC. It yields the protein CASSLRTGKDEQFF. This chain links TRBV5-4 with TRBJ2-1; 8 nucleotides agree with TRBD1. V was clipped by 2 bases and J by 8 bases; unmatched bases: 6. CDR3 length: 14 amino acids. CDR1 is SGHNT and CDR2 is YYREEE in the germline V gene (reference sequence). Based on the CDR3 plus reference TRBV5-4 and TRBJ2-1, the full variable domain is ETGVTQSPTHLIKTRGQQVTLRCSSQSGHNTVSWYQQALGQGPQFIFQYYREEENGRGNFPPRFSGLQFPNYSSELNVNALELDDSALYLCASSLRTGKDEQFFGPGTRLTVL.

The chain combines TRBV28 with TRBJ2-6; D is unresolved. The CDR3 runs to 16 residues. CDR1 is MDHEN and CDR2 is SYDVKM in the germline V gene. V shed 5 bases and J shed 3 bases, with 14 bases lying between them. The CDR3 region is CASSLPTPGGANVLTF. CDR3 in DNA: TGTGCCAGCAGTCTACCAACCCCGGGTGGGGCCAACGTCCTGACTTTC.

The CDR3 spells CAWSGDRGMGNQPQHF. The CDR3 DNA reads TGTGCCTGGAGTGGGGACAGGGGGATGGGCAATCAGCCCCAGCATTTT. The chain recombines TRBV30 with TRBJ1-5; 11 nucleotides match TRBD1. Germline V gene lookup returns CDR1 GTSNPN and CDR2 SVGIG (reference sequence). J gave up 2 bases and V 1 base, and 4 bases lay outside the gene matches. The CDR3 runs to 16 residues. Together with reference TRBV30 and TRBJ1-5, the CDR3 gives the full variable domain: SQTIHQWPATLVQPVGSPLSLECTVEGTSNPNLYWYRQAAGRGLQLLFYSVGIGQISSEVPQNLSASRPQDRQFILSSKKLLLSDSGFYLCAWSGDRGMGNQPQHFGDGTRLSIL.

The chain employs TRBV28 and TRBJ2-5; no reliable D call. V lost 8 bases and J 4 bases, leaving 14 bases between the germline ends. This CDR3 region has 13 residues. The germline V gene encodes CDR1 MDHEN and CDR2 SYDVKM. CDR3 nucleotides: TGTGCCAGCCAAATCGGAGCGAGAGAGACCCAGTACTTC. Encoded protein: CASQIGARETQYF.

This chain joins TRBV7-9 and TRBJ2-6; D gene uncertain. V lost 3 bases, J lost 0 bases, and 12 bases lay in between. This CDR3 region has 17 residues. Germline V gene data show CDR1 as SEHNR and CDR2 as FQNEAQ (reference sequence). In nucleotides, the CDR3 is TGTGCCAGCAGCTTCTCCCCACGGCCCTCTGGGGCCAACGTCCTGACTTTC. Protein: CASSFSPRPSGANVLTF. Drawing the rest from reference TRBV7-9 and TRBJ2-6, the complete variable domain is DTGVSQNPRHKITKRGQNVTFRCDPISEHNRLYWYRQTLGQGPEFLTYFQNEAQLEKSRLLSDRFSAERPKGSFSTLEIQRTEQGDSAMYLCASSFSPRPSGANVLTFGAGSRLTVL.

The chain employs TRBV28 and TRBJ2-5; D possibly uses TRBD1 or TRBD2 (5 bases each). V lost 6 bases to trimming and J lost 3 bases, with 8 bases between them. Germline CDR1 reads MDHEN; CDR2 reads SYDVKM. The CDR3 length is 12 residues. The CDR3, as DNA: TGTGCCAGCAGCCGGGACGAAGAGACCCAGTACTTC. Translation gives CASSRDEETQYF.

The gene calls are TRBV6-6 and TRBJ1-2; a weak D match, TRBD1 (5 bases). The V gene lost 10 bases and the J gene lost 3 bases, with 15 bases spanning the gap. Per germline, CDR1 MNHNY and CDR2 SVGAGI (reference sequence). This CDR3 contains 13 residues. The CDR3 sequence is CATRDGGDYGYTF. CDR3 nucleotide sequence: TGTGCCACACGGGACGGGGGTGACTATGGCTACACCTTC.

This clone was seen a single time. This chain links TRBV5-1 with TRBJ1-1; D gene unclear. The CDR3 consists of 16 residues. V was clipped by 0 bases and J by 4 bases, with 16 bases between them. From germline, CDR1 is SGHRS and CDR2 YFSETQ. The CDR3 protein is CASSLGGSRVFTEAFF. As DNA, the CDR3 is TGCGCCAGCAGCTTGGGGGGATCCCGGGTATTCACTGAAGCTTTCTTT.

This clone was seen once. The V call is TRBV19, the J call TRBJ2-2; 10 nucleotides align to TRBD2. This CDR3 region has 16 residues. V dropped 5 bases and J dropped 7; count of bases not matched to a gene: 10. CDR1 is LNHDA and CDR2 is SQIVND in the germline V gene (reference sequence). The CDR3 region is CASSRAGGPRSGELFF. CDR3 coding DNA: TGTGCCAGTAGTCGAGCGGGGGGGCCCCGGAGCGGGGAGCTGTTTTTT. Complete variable domain (other parts from reference TRBV19 and TRBJ2-2): DGGITQSPKYLFRKEGQNVTLSCEQNLNHDAMYWYRQDPGQGLRLIYYSQIVNDFQKGDIAEGYSVSREKKESFPLTVTSAQKNPTAFYLCASSRAGGPRSGELFFGEGSRLTVL.

The J gene is TRBJ2-2, the V gene TRBV10-3; TRBD1 agrees at 8 bases. V dropped 6 bases and J dropped 1; count of bases not matched to a gene: 1. From germline, CDR1 is ENHRY and CDR2 SYGVKD. The CDR3 totals 14 residues. The chain's CDR3 is CAISGQGNTGELFF. In nucleotides, the CDR3 is TGTGCCATCAGCGGACAGGGGAACACCGGGGAGCTGTTTTTT.

The chain is built from TRBV5-1 and TRBJ2-3, with D hard to call. V dropped 4 bases and J dropped 3 bases, with 15 bases sitting between them. This CDR3 region has 15 residues. Germline loops: CDR1 SGHRS, CDR2 YFSETQ. The CDR3 nucleotides are TGCGCCAGCAGCCCCGTCGGCACCTTGACAGATACGCAGTATTTT. It yields the protein CASSPVGTLTDTQYF.

The genes are TRBV18 and TRBJ2-7, with D possibly called TRBD1 or TRBD2 (5 bases each). The CDR3 contains 13 residues. The ends were cut back, 4 bases at V and 5 bases at J, with 12 bases in the middle. Germline V gene lookup returns CDR1 KGHSH and CDR2 LQKENI. The CDR3 reads CASSLPGTDEQYV. The CDR3 bases are TGTGCCAGCTCACTGCCAGGGACGGACGAGCAGTACGTC.

CDR3 region: CASSSPSDTQYF. As DNA, the CDR3 is TGTGCCAGCAGTTCACCGTCAGATACGCAGTATTTT. The genes are TRBV28 and TRBJ2-3, with D uncertain. Germline-derived CDR1 and CDR2 are MDHEN and SYDVKM. With 4 bases removed from V and 4 bases from J, the gap between germline ends came to 6 bases. The CDR3 covers 12 residues.

The CDR3 spells CASSFHLTYEQYV. For the CDR3, the DNA is TGTGCCAGCAGCTTTCACCTTACCTACGAGCAGTACGTC. The chain combines TRBV7-6 with TRBJ2-7; the D is unclear. With 3 bases removed from V and 2 bases from J, the gap between germline ends came to 8 bases. From germline, CDR1 is SGHVS and CDR2 FNYEAQ. The CDR3 is 13 residues long.

Written as DNA, the CDR3 is TGCGCCAGCAGTCCTTCCCGGACGAGGGGGGGCTACACCTTC. Translated, it gives CASSPSRTRGGYTF. This rearrangement joins TRBV4-3 to TRBJ1-2; a weak D match, TRBD1 (6 bases). Germline CDR1 is LGHNA and CDR2 is YSLEER. Trimming cost V 6 bases and J 8 bases, with 19 bases left between them. The CDR3 totals 14 residues.

The chain joins TRBV27 to TRBJ2-7; no clear D gene. The V end was cut by 8 bases, the J end by 1 base, with 12 bases between. Germline loops: CDR1 MNHEY, CDR2 SMNVEV (reference sequence). CDR3 length: 13 residues. CDR3 coding DNA: TGTGCCAGCCGAAGCCCAGAATCCTACGAGCAGTACGTC. Amino acid sequence: CASRSPESYEQYV.

J is TRBJ2-1 and V is TRBV10-2; 10 bases fit TRBD2. Germline CDR1 and CDR2: WSHSY and SAAADI. The CDR3 runs to 17 residues. The V gene end was trimmed by 6 bases and the J gene end by 7 bases; junction bases not matched to a gene: 15. CDR3 sequence reads: CASREAGGLGTRNEQFF. In nucleotides, the CDR3 is TGCGCCAGCAGGGAAGCGGGGGGGCTGGGGACTCGGAATGAGCAGTTCTTC.

The table lists this clone with a few counts. The genes are TRBV19 and TRBJ1-2; TRBD1 matches 9 bases. This CDR3 is 15 amino acids long. The J segment lost 7 bases and the V segment lost 7 bases, leaving 13 bases of the junction unmatched. Germline V lookup: CDR1 LNHDA, CDR2 SQIVND (reference sequence). The CDR3 spells CASTFTRDRVFGYTF. The CDR3 DNA is TGTGCCAGTACCTTCACCCGGGACAGGGTGTTTGGCTACACCTTC. Variable domain in full (rest from reference TRBV19 and TRBJ1-2): DGGITQSPKYLFRKEGQNVTLSCEQNLNHDAMYWYRQDPGQGLRLIYYSQIVNDFQKGDIAEGYSVSREKKESFPLTVTSAQKNPTAFYLCASTFTRDRVFGYTFGSGTRLTVV.